These T cell receptor beta chains were read from a single sample in a study of blood T cell repertoires in COVID-19. Some clones are missing from TCRdb's copy, which holds only in-frame ones; the method was immunoSEQ multiplex PCR. The data hold around 130,000 clones, with roughly 80% observed a single time. What was sequenced was PBMCs or T cells enriched from blood (not recorded which). The receptors derive from a man aged 25-45 years who had recovered from COVID-19. Each CDR3 is given with its conserved first and last residue. Each record gives: J gene, V gene, clone size, D gene, CDR3 DNA, CDR3 protein. D genes are given only for firm matches. Not all rows give a size; the values are once, few, many and, for expanded clones, a class.

>TRBJ2-3|TRBV7-9|NA|NA
TGTGCCAGCAGCTTAAGGAGGGATGGGGGCACAGATACGCAGTATTTT
CASSLRRDGGTDTQYF
>TRBJ1-4|TRBV2|once|NA
TGTGCCAGCACCGGGACTGAGAATGAAAAACTGTTTTTT
CASTGTENEKLFF
>TRBJ1-5|TRBV7-9|NA|NA
TGTGCCAGCAGTAAAGAGGGATATGGTCAGCCCCAGCATTTT
CASSKEGYGQPQHF
>TRBJ1-2|TRBV6-5|NA|NA
TGTGCCAGCAGCCAACAGGAGTTCAACTATGGCTACACCTTC
CASSQQEFNYGYTF
>TRBJ1-6|TRBV5-4|few|NA
TGTGCCAGCAGCTTGGACAGTAATTCACCCCTCCACTTT
CASSLDSNSPLHF
>TRBJ2-5|TRBV6-2/TRBV6-3|NA|TRBD2
TGTGCCAGCAGTTACGCGGCGGGAGGGCCGGGAGAGACCCAGTACTTC
CASSYAAGGPGETQYF
>TRBJ2-5|TRBV24-1|NA|NA
TGTGCCACCAGTGATTCCGGGTGGCAAGAGACCCAGTACTTC
CATSDSGWQETQYF
>TRBJ1-3|TRBV30|NA|NA
TGTGCCTGGAGTGTATTCGGGGGAAACGTAGACACCATATATTTT
CAWSVFGGNVDTIYF
>TRBJ2-5|TRBV5-1|NA|TRBD1
TGCGCCAGCAGCAATGGGACAGGGGGCGCGGAGACCCAGTACTTC
CASSNGTGGAETQYF
>TRBJ1-2|TRBV12-3/TRBV12-4|NA|NA
TGTGCCAGCAGCAGCAGAGCGAGCTATGGCTACACCTTC
CASSSRASYGYTF
>TRBJ1-1|TRBV6-5|NA|NA
TGTGCCAGCAACTTACAGGGGAACACTGAAGCTTTCTTT
CASNLQGNTEAFF
>TRBJ2-7|TRBV5-4|NA|TRBD1
TGTGCCAGCAGCTTGGGGGGACAGGGGGCCAACTACGAGCAGTACTTC
CASSLGGQGANYEQYF
>TRBJ2-3|TRBV5-4|NA|NA
TGTGCCAGCAGCCTGTCAGGGGGAGGCGCAGATACGCAGTATTTT
CASSLSGGGADTQYF
>TRBJ2-7|TRBV5-5|once|TRBD1
TGTGCCAGCAGCTTCGCGACAGGGGGTTACGAGCAGTACTTC
CASSFATGGYEQYF
>TRBJ1-5|TRBV18|NA|NA
TGTGCCAGCTCCCCCGGCAGGGTCAATCAGCCCCAGCATTTT
CASSPGRVNQPQHF
>TRBJ2-1|TRBV6-4|NA|TRBD1
TGTGCCAGCAGTGAGAGTGACAGGGCCGACAATGAGCAGTTCTTC
CASSESDRADNEQFF
>TRBJ2-5|TRBV7-9|NA|NA
TGTGCCAGCAGCGCATGGACTCCTCCCCAAGAGACCCAGTACTTC
CASSAWTPPQETQYF
>TRBJ1-2|TRBV19|once|NA
TGTGCCAGTAGTAGCGGCGTCGGAAACTATGGCTACACCTTC
CASSSGVGNYGYTF
>TRBJ1-4|TRBV14|NA|NA
TGTGCCAGCAGCCAATTCGGCGGCGGGTCTAATGAAAAACTGTTTTTT
CASSQFGGGSNEKLFF
>TRBJ2-1|TRBV11-3|NA|TRBD2
TGTGCCAGCAGCTTAGGACGGGTTTGGGGTAGCGGGAGGGAAAACAATGAGCAGTTCTTC
CASSLGRVWGSGRENNEQFF
>TRBJ2-3|TRBV5-4|NA|TRBD2
TGTGCCAGCAGCTTGCTAAGCGGGAGTCAAGATACGCAGTATTTT
CASSLLSGSQDTQYF
>TRBJ2-1|TRBV7-9|few|NA
TGTGCCAGCAGCTTAGACAAAAACAATGAGCAGTTCTTC
CASSLDKNNEQFF
>TRBJ2-2|TRBV5-6|NA|TRBD1
TGTGCCAGCAGCTTAGATCGACAGGGGTACACCGGGGAGCTGTTTTTT
CASSLDRQGYTGELFF
>TRBJ1-1|TRBV3-1/TRBV3-2|few|NA
TGTGCCAGCAGCCAAGGGGGCATAGTTGGCACTGAAGCTTTCTTT
CASSQGGIVGTEAFF
>TRBJ1-5|TRBV5-1|NA|NA
TGCGCCAGCAGCTTGGATCCGAGCAATCAGCCCCAGCATTTT
CASSLDPSNQPQHF
>TRBJ2-2|TRBV5-6|NA|NA
TGTGCCAGCAGCCCGGGGTCGAACACCGGGGAGCTGTTTTTT
CASSPGSNTGELFF
>TRBJ2-2|TRBV6-5|NA|TRBD2
TGTGCCAGCAGTCGGACTAGCGGGAGCACCGGGGAGCTGTTTTTT
CASSRTSGSTGELFF
>TRBJ1-3|TRBV30|NA|NA
TGTGCCTGGACAGAGGGAGAGGGAAACACCATATATTTT
CAWTEGEGNTIYF
>TRBJ1-1|TRBV7-8|NA|TRBD1
TGTGCCAGCAGGACGGGACAGGGTCCGTTTGGAGCTTTCTTT
CASRTGQGPFGAFF
>TRBJ2-2|TRBV2|NA|NA
TGTGCCAGCAATGTAGTGAGCACCGGGGAGCTGTTTTTT
CASNVVSTGELFF
>TRBJ2-3|TRBV18|NA|NA
TGTGCCAGCTCACCACGTTCAGGGCTCGATACGCAGTATTTT
CASSPRSGLDTQYF
>TRBJ1-2|TRBV6-5|NA|NA
TGTGCCAGCAGTTACTCCCCGACAGTTAACTATGGCTACACCTTC
CASSYSPTVNYGYTF
>TRBJ1-1|TRBV5-6|NA|NA
TGTGCCAGCAGCTTTGGTCAGATCAACACTGAAGCTTTCTTT
CASSFGQINTEAFF
>TRBJ1-5|TRBV27|once|NA
TGTGCCAGCAGTTTAGAGGGTACGGGGCAGCCCCAGCATTTT
CASSLEGTGQPQHF
>TRBJ1-2|TRBV6-5|NA|NA
TGTGCCAGCAGTTACTCGGCAGAAGGGGGATATGGCTACACCTTC
CASSYSAEGGYGYTF
>TRBJ2-5|TRBV7-9|few|TRBD2
TGTGCCAGCAGCTTAGAGCTGACTAGCGTACAAGAGACCCAGTACTTC
CASSLELTSVQETQYF
>TRBJ1-1|TRBV3-1/TRBV3-2|few|NA
TGTGCCAGCAGCCAAACGTCTGGACGGTTATCGGGAACTGAAGCTTTCTTT
CASSQTSGRLSGTEAFF